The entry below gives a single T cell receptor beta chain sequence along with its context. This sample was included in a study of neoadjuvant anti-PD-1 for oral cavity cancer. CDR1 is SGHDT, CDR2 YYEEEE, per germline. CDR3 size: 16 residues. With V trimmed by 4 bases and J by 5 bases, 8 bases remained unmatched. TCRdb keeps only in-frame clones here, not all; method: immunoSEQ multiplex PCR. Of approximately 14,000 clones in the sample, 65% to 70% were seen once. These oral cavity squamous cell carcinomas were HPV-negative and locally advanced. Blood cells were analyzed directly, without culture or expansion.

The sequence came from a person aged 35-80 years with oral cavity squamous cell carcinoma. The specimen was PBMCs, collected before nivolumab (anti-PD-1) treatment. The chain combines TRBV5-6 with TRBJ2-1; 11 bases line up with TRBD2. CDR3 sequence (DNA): TGTGCCAGCAGCAGTAATAGCGGGAGGGTCCACAATGAGCAGTTCTTC. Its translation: CASSSNSGRVHNEQFF. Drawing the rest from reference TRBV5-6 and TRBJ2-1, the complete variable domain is DAGVTQSPTHLIKTRGQQVTLRCSPKSGHDTVSWYQQALGQGPQFIFQYYEEEERQRGNFPDRFSGHQFPNYSSELNVNALLLGDSALYLCASSSNSGRVHNEQFFGPGTRLTVL.